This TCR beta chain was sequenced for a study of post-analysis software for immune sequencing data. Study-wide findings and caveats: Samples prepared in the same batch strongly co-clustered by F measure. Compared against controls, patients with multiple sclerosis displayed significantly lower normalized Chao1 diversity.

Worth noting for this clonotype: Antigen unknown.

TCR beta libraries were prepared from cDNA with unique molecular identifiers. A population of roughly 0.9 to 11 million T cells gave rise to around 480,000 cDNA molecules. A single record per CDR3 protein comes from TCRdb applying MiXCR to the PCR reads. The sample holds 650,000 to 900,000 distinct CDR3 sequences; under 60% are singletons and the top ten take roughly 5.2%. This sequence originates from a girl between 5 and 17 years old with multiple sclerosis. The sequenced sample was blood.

CDR3: CASSQAGGDQPQHF. The CDR3 DNA follows: TGTGCCAGCAGCCAGGCGGGGGGGGATCAGCCCCAGCATTTT. The chain employs TRBV4-2 and TRBJ1-5; maybe TRBD1 (5 bases). The CDR3 extends over 14 amino acids. The germline CDR1 and CDR2 sequences are LGHNA and YNFKEQ. With 3 bases removed from V and 5 bases from J, the gap between germline ends came to 11 bases.